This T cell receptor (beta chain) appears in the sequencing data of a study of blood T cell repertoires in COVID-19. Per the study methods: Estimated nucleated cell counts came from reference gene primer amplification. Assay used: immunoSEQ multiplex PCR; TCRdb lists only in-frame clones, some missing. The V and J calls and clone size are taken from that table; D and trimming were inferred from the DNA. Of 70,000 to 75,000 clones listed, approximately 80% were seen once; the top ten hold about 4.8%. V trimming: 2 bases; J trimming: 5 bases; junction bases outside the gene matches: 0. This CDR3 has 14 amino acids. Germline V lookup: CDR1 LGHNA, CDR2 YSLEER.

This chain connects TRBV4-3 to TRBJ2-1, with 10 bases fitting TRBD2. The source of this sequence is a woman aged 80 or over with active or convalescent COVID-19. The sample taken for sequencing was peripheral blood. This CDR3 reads CASSQTSGNNEQFF. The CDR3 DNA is TGCGCCAGCAGCCAAACTAGCGGGAACAATGAGCAGTTCTTC.